The 15 T cell receptor beta chains listed next were all sequenced from one sample in a study of blood T cell repertoires in COVID-19. TCRdb's copy holds only in-frame clones and misses some; the assay was immunoSEQ multiplex PCR. The table records approximately 100,000 clones, around nine tenths of them present only once. The sample taken for sequencing was peripheral blood. The receptor source for this set is an older man with acute or convalescent COVID-19.

The gene calls are TRBV27 and TRBJ2-1; possibly TRBD1 for D (6 bases). The V gene lost 5 bases and the J gene lost 0 bases, with 11 bases spanning the gap. CDR1 is MNHEY and CDR2 is SMNVEV in the germline V gene (reference sequence). This CDR3 has 15 amino acids. CDR3 sequence (DNA): TGTGCCAGCAGTCACACAGGGCCCTCCTACAATGAGCAGTTCTTC. It translates to CASSHTGPSYNEQFF.

This chain links TRBV11-3 with TRBJ2-3; D may be TRBD2 (5 bases). This CDR3 has 15 amino acids. Germline V gene lookup returns CDR1 SGHNT and CDR2 YENEEA. V dropped 3 bases and J dropped 6 bases, with 16 bases sitting between them. This chain's CDR3 is CASSFPPPGMDTQYF. The DNA of the CDR3 is TGTGCCAGCAGCTTCCCCCCCCCGGGGATGGATACGCAGTATTTT.

This chain joins TRBV9 and TRBJ2-3; 8 bases fit TRBD2. V shed 3 bases and J 3 bases; nucleotides not matched to a gene: 6. Germline-derived CDR1 and CDR2 are SGDLS and YYNGEE. CDR3 length: 15 residues. The CDR3, as DNA: TGTGCCAGCAGCGAAACTAGCGGTGCAACAGATACGCAGTATTTT. Its translation: CASSETSGATDTQYF.

The chain carries TRBV7-9 and TRBJ2-5; perhaps TRBD2 as D (6 bases). Trimming left V 5 bases short and J 1 base short, with 8 bases between. Germline V gene data show CDR1 as SEHNR and CDR2 as FQNEAQ (reference sequence). The CDR3 is 13 amino acids. CDR3 residues: CASSGGFQETQYF. CDR3 sequence (DNA): TGTGCCAGCAGCGGGGGGTTCCAAGAGACCCAGTACTTC.

The chain combines TRBV7-9 with TRBJ2-7; TRBD2 matches at 12 bases. The J segment lost 9 bases and the V segment lost 1 base, leaving 10 bases of the junction unmatched. The CDR3 totals 16 residues. The germline CDR1 and CDR2 sequences are SEHNR and FQNEAQ (reference sequence). CDR3 residues: CASSLEGLAGQGVQYF. Here the CDR3 DNA reads TGTGCCAGCAGCTTAGAGGGACTAGCGGGTCAAGGAGTGCAGTACTTC.

J is TRBJ2-3 and V is TRBV6-2 or TRBV6-3; a weak D match, TRBD1 (5 bases). CDR1 is MNHEY and CDR2 is SVGEGT in the germline V gene. The CDR3 spans 15 residues. Between the trimmed V and J ends, which lost 2 bases and 4 bases, there was a span of 13 bases. The CDR3 nucleotides read TGTGCCAGCAGTTACCCACCTTTAGGGGCAGATACGCAGTATTTT. As protein: CASSYPPLGADTQYF.

CDR3 DNA sequence: TGTGCCAGTGCCTCGACAGGGAATGGCTACGAGCAGTACTTC. This gives the protein CASASTGNGYEQYF. The chain joins TRBV19 to TRBJ2-7, with 7 bases fitting TRBD1. This CDR3 region has 14 residues. Looked up from germline, CDR1 is LNHDA and CDR2 is SQIVND (reference sequence). V shed 8 bases and J 3 bases; nucleotides not matched to a gene: 10.

This clone was seen once. The chain has TRBV23-1 and TRBJ1-5; possible D gene TRBD1, 5 bases. TRBV23-1 is known as an ORF, though its function is uncertain. V lost 6 bases to trimming and J lost 3 bases, with 15 bases between them. The CDR3 sequence is 15 residues long. The CDR3 DNA reads TGCGCCAGCAGCCCAACAGGACGGAACAATCAGCCCCAGCATTTT. Its protein is CASSPTGRNNQPQHF.

CDR3 sequence reads: CASSLVIAGSDEQYF. CDR3 in DNA: TGTGCCAGCAGCCTGGTTATCGCAGGGTCGGACGAGCAGTACTTC. V is TRBV5-8 and J is TRBJ2-7, with D perhaps matching TRBD1 (5 bases). The CDR3 runs to 15 residues. V lost 4 bases and J lost 5, with 19 bases in between. The germline V gene has CDR1 SGHTS and CDR2 YDEGEE. The entire variable domain, with the rest obtained from reference TRBV5-8 and TRBJ2-7, is as follows: EAGVTQSPTHLIKTRGQQATLRCSPISGHTSVYWYQQALGLGLQFLLWYDEGEERNRGNFPPRFSGRQFPNYSSELNVNALELEDSALYLCASSLVIAGSDEQYFGPGTRLTVT.

This chain connects TRBV6-5 to TRBJ2-7; TRBD2 matches at 8 bases. Germline CDR1 and CDR2: MNHEY and SVGAGI. The CDR3 runs to 14 residues. V lost 3 bases to trimming and J lost 4 bases; unmatched junction nucleotides: 5. The CDR3 spells CASSYGAGGYEQYF. DNA for the CDR3: TGTGCCAGCAGTTATGGGGCGGGAGGTTACGAGCAGTACTTC.

V usage is TRBV10-3 and J usage is TRBJ1-5, with 10 positions matching TRBD1. The CDR3 has 16 residues. V shed 8 bases and J 1 base; nucleotides not matched to a gene: 8. Germline V gene lookup returns CDR1 ENHRY and CDR2 SYGVKD. CDR3 in DNA: TGTGCCATCCGGGACAGGGGTTCGTGGAGCAATCAGCCCCAGCATTTT. It codes for CAIRDRGSWSNQPQHF.

The genes are TRBV28 and TRBJ1-1, with D maybe TRBD1 (5 bases). The CDR3 covers 15 residues. The V end was cut by 5 bases, the J end by 5 bases, with 18 bases between. Germline values: CDR1 MDHEN, CDR2 SYDVKM. This chain's CDR3 is CASSPLVGGRTEAFF. CDR3 DNA sequence: TGTGCCAGCAGTCCCCTCGTGGGGGGACGAACTGAAGCTTTCTTT.

The chain links TRBV19 to TRBJ1-1; a weak D match, TRBD1 (5 bases). With 5 bases removed from V and 3 bases from J, the gap between germline ends came to 10 bases. This CDR3 is 13 amino acids long. The germline gives CDR1 LNHDA, CDR2 SQIVND (reference sequence). DNA of the CDR3: TGTGCCAGTAGTGCCCGGGACTACACTGAAGCTTTCTTT. It is translated as CASSARDYTEAFF.

J is TRBJ1-3 and V is TRBV15, with D possibly TRBD1 on 5 matching bases. CDR3 size: 15 residues. The V gene lost 0 bases and the J gene lost 6 bases, with 12 bases spanning the gap. CDR1 and CDR2 from the germline V gene are LNHNV and YYDKDF (reference sequence). In nucleotides, the CDR3 is TGTGCCACCAGCAGAGATTGGGGGGTGGAAAACACCATATATTTT. Translated, it gives CATSRDWGVENTIYF.

This clone was found once. The CDR3 nucleotides read TGTGCCAGTAGTATCCTTACAGGTTACGAGCAGTACTTC. It codes for CASSILTGYEQYF. This chain joins TRBV19 and TRBJ2-7, with TRBD1 as a possible D gene (5 bases). CDR3 size: 13 residues. The germline gives CDR1 LNHDA, CDR2 SQIVND (reference sequence). Trimming took off 3 bases at V and 4 bases at J, with 10 bases between the two ends.